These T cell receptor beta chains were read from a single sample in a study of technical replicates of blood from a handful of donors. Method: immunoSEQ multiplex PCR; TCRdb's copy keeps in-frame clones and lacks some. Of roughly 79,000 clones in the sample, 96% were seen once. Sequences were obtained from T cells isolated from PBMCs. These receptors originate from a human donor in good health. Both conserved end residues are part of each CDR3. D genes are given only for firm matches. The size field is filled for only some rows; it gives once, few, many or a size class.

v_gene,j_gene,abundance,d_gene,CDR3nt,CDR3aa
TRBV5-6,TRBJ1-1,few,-,TGTGCCAGCAGCTTATCCAGGGACACTGAAGCTTTCTTT,CASSLSRDTEAFF
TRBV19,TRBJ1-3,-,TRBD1,TGTGCGACGGGACAGGTTTTCTCTGGAAACACCATATATTTT,CATGQVFSGNTIYF
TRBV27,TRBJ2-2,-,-,TGTGCCAGCAGTAGGGGCTTTGAGGGGGAGCTGTTTTTT,CASSRGFEGELFF
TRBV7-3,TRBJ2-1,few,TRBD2,TGTGCCAGCAGCCCAATAGCGGGAGACACTGAGCAGTTCTTC,CASSPIAGDTEQFF
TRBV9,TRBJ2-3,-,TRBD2,TGTGCCAGCAGCCCCCATAGCGGGGATACGCAGTATTTT,CASSPHSGDTQYF
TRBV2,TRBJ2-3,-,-,TGTGCCAGCACCGCCCGGACAGACCTTACGTGTTTGGACTCAGACACAGATACGCAGTATTTT,CASTARTDLTCLDSDTDTQYF
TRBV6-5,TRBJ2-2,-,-,TGTGCCAGCAGTTACTTGGCAGGGGGGAGCACCGGGGAGCTGTTTTTT,CASSYLAGGSTGELFF
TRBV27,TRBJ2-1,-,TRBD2,TGTGCCAGCAGTTCCTCGGGACTAAGGACCAACGATGAGCAGTTCTTC,CASSSSGLRTNDEQFF
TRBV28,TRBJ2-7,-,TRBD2,TGTGCCAGCAGACCCGGGGGGGGCTCCTACGAGCAGTACTTC,CASRPGGGSYEQYF
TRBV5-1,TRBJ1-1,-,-,TGCGCCAGCAGCTTGGGTAGGAACACTGAAGCTTTCTTT,CASSLGRNTEAFF
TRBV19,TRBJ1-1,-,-,TGTGCCAGTAGTATCGGGGTAGGGAACACTGAAGCTTTCTTT,CASSIGVGNTEAFF
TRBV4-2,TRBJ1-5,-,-,TGTGCCAGCAGCCAAGGTCCGGAGGGCAATCAGCCCCAGCATTTT,CASSQGPEGNQPQHF
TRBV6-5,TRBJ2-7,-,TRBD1,TGTGCCAGCAGCCGGGGACAGGGGAACTACGAGCAGTACTTC,CASSRGQGNYEQYF
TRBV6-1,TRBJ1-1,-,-,TGTGCCAGCACGAGAGGGAACACTGAAGCTTTCTTT,CASTRGNTEAFF
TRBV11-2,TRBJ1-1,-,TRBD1,TGTGCCAGCAGCTTAGAAGTAACAGGGGAGGCTTTCTTT,CASSLEVTGEAFF
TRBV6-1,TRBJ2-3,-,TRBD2,TGTGCCAGCAGTGAATGGGGGGGAGAGGGGACAGATACGCAGTATTTT,CASSEWGGEGTDTQYF
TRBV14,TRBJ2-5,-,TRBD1,TGTGCCAGCAGCCGATCCAGGACAGGGGCAGAGACCCAGTACTTC,CASSRSRTGAETQYF
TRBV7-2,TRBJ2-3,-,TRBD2,TGTGCCAGCAGCTCCAGTCCCGGGACTAGCGGGTTGAAAGATACGCAGTATTTT,CASSSSPGTSGLKDTQYF
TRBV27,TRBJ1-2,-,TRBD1,TGTGCCAGCAGTCCTATCCCACAGGGGGTTGGCTATGGCTACACCTTC,CASSPIPQGVGYGYTF
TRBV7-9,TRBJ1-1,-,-,TGTGCCAGCAGCTTAGACACCGGGGTCACTGAAGCTTTCTTT,CASSLDTGVTEAFF
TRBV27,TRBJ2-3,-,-,TGTGCCAGCAACACACTAGAGAGGGCAGATACGCAGTATTTT,CASNTLERADTQYF
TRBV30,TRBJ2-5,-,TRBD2,TGTGCCTGGCGGGCGGGAGGGGCCGAGACCCAGTACTTC,CAWRAGGAETQYF
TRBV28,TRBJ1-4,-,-,TGTGCCAGCAGTTTACGGGTGATTAATGAAAAACTGTTTTTT,CASSLRVINEKLFF
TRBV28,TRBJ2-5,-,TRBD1,TGTGCCAGCAGACCCAATCCGGGACAGGGGGTGGAGACCCAGTACTTC,CASRPNPGQGVETQYF
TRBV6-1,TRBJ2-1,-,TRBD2,TGTGCCAGCAGTGAAGTGAGGCCTAGCGGGGACAATGAGCAGTTCTTC,CASSEVRPSGDNEQFF
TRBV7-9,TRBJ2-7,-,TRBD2,TGTGCCAGCAGCTTAGTGGTGGGAGGGGTGGACTACGAGCAGTACTTC,CASSLVVGGVDYEQYF
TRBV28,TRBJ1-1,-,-,TGTGCCAGCAGTCTCGGACGGACACTCCTGAACACTGAAGCTTTCTTT,CASSLGRTLLNTEAFF
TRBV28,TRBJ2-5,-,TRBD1,TGTGCCAGCGGGTGGGACAGGGCTGACCAAGAGACCCAGTACTTC,CASGWDRADQETQYF
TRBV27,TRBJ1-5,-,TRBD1,TGTGCCAGCAGTCCCGGCCCCGGGACAGGAGTCAATCAGCCCCAGCATTTT,CASSPGPGTGVNQPQHF
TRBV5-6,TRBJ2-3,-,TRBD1,TGTGCCAGCAGCCAGACAGGGGATGTGGCAGATACGCAGTATTTT,CASSQTGDVADTQYF
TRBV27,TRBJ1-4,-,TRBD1,TGTGCCAGCAGGGGGGACAGATTCAATGAAAAACTGTTTTTT,CASRGDRFNEKLFF
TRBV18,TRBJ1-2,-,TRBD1,TGTGCCAGCTCACCACAGAACAGGGGCGAAAACTATGGCTACACCTTC,CASSPQNRGENYGYTF
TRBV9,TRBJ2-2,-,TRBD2,TGTGCCAGCAGCGTCAGGACTAGCGGGAGGGCCGCCGGGGAGCTGTTTTTT,CASSVRTSGRAAGELFF
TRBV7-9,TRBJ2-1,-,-,TGTGCCAGCAGCCCCCTAGTGGATGAGCAGTTCTTC,CASSPLVDEQFF
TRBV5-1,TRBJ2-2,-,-,TGCGCCAGCAGCTTTAACACAGGGCTGGGGGCCGGGGAGCTGTTTTTT,CASSFNTGLGAGELFF
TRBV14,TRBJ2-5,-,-,TGTGCCAGCAGCTTTAACCAAGAGACCCAGTACTTC,CASSFNQETQYF
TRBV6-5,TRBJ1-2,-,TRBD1,TGTGCCAGCAGTTACCCGGGACAGCGCTATGGCTACACCTTC,CASSYPGQRYGYTF
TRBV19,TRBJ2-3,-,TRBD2,TGTGCCAGTAGAATTAGCGGGATCACAGATACGCAGTATTTT,CASRISGITDTQYF
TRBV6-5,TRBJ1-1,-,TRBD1,TGTGCCAGCAGTTACGAGACAGGGAGCACTGAAGCTTTCTTT,CASSYETGSTEAFF
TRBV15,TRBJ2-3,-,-,TGTGCCACCAGCAGAGATTACAGGGATGCCGCAGATACGCAGTATTTT,CATSRDYRDAADTQYF
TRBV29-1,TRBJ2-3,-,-,TGCAGCCTCGGGGGCGGGAGTGGTATCACAGATACGCAGTATTTT,CSLGGGSGITDTQYF
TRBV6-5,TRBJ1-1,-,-,TGTGCCAGTTACAGGGTTCCAGGGGACACTGAAGCTTTCTTT,CASYRVPGDTEAFF
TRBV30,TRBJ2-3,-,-,TGTGCCTGGAGTGTACATCGAGATACGCAGTATTTT,CAWSVHRDTQYF
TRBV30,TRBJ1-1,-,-,TGTGCCTGGAGCTTAGGGGGTTTGAACACTGAAGCTTTCTTT,CAWSLGGLNTEAFF